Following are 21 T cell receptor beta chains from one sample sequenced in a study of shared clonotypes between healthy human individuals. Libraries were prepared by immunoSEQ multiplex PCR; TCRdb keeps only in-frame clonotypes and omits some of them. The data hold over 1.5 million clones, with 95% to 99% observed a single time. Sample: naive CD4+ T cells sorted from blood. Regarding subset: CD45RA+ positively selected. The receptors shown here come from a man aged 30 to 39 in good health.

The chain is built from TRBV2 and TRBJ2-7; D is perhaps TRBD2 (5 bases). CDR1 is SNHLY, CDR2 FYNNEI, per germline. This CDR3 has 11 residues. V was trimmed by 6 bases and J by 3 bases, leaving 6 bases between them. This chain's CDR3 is CASRRDYEQYF. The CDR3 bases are TGTGCCAGCAGGAGGGACTACGAGCAGTACTTC.

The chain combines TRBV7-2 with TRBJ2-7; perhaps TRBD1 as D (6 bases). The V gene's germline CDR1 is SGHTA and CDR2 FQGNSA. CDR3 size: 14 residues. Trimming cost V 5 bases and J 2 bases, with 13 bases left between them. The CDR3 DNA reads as TGTGCCAGCAGCCCCGCGGCAGGGGCCTACGAGCAGTACTTC. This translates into CASSPAAGAYEQYF.

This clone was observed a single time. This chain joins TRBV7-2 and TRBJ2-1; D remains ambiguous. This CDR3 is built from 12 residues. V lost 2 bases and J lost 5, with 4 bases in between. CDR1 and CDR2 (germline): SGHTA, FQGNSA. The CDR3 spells CASSLYDNEQFF. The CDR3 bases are TGTGCCAGCAGCTTATATGACAATGAGCAGTTCTTC.

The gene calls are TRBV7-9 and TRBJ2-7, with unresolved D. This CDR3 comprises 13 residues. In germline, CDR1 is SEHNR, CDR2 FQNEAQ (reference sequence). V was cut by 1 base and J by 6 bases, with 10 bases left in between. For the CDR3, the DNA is TGTGCCAGCAGCTTAGGTGGGCTTCCCGAGCAGTACTTC. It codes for CASSLGGLPEQYF.

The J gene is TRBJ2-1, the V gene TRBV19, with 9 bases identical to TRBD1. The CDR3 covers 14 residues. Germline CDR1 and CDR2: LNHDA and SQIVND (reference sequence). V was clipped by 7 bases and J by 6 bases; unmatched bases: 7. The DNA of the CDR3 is TGTGCCAGTAAATACAGGGGGCTAGGCAATGAGCAGTTCTTC. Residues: CASKYRGLGNEQFF.

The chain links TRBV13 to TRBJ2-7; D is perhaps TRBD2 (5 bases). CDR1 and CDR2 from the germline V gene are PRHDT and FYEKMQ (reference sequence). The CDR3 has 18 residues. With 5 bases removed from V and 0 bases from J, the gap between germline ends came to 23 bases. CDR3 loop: CASSRTLGGRKSSYEQYF. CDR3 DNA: TGTGCCAGCAGCCGAACTCTGGGCGGGCGTAAAAGCTCCTACGAGCAGTACTTC. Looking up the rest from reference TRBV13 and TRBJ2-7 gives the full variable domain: AAGVIQSPRHLIKEKRETATLKCYPIPRHDTVYWYQQGPGQDPQFLISFYEKMQSDKGSIPDRFSAQQFSDYHSELNMSSLELGDSALYFCASSRTLGGRKSSYEQYFGPGTRLTVT.

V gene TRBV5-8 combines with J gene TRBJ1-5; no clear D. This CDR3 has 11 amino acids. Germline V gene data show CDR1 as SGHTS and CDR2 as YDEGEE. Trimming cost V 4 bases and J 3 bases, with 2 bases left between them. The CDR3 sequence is CASSHNQPQHF. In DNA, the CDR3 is TGTGCCAGCAGCCACAATCAGCCCCAGCATTTT.

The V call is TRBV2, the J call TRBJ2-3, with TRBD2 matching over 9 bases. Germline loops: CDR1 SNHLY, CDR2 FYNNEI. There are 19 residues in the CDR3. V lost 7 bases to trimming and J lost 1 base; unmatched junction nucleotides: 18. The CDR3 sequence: CASKNIVGGRGYGTDTQYF. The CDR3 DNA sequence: TGTGCCAGCAAAAATATTGTTGGCGGGAGGGGGTACGGCACAGATACGCAGTATTTT. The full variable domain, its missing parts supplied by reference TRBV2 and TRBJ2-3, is EPEVTQTPSHQVTQMGQEVILRCVPISNHLYFYWYRQILGQKVEFLVSFYNNEISEKSEIFDDQFSVERPDGSNFTLKIRSTKLEDSAMYFCASKNIVGGRGYGTDTQYFGPGTRLTVL.

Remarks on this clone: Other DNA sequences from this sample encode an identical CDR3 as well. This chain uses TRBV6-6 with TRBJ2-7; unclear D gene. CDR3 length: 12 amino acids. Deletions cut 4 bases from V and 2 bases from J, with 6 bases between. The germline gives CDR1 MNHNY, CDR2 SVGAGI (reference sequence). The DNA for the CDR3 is TGTGCCAGCAGTTCTGCCGCCTACGAGCAGTACTTC. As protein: CASSSAAYEQYF.

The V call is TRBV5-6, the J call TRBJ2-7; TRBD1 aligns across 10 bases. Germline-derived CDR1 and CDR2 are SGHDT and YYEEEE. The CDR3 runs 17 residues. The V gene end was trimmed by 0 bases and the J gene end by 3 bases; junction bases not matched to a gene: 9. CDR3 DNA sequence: TGTGCCAGCAGCTTGGCCGACAGGGGGCTTTTGAACTACGAGCAGTACTTC. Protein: CASSLADRGLLNYEQYF.

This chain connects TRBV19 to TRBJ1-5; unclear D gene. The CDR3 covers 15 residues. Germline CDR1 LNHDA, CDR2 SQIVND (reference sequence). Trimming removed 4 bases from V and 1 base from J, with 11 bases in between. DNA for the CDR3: TGTGCCAGTAGTAGCCGGCGAGGGAGCAATCAGCCCCAGCATTTT. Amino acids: CASSSRRGSNQPQHF.

The CDR3 coding sequence is TGTGCCAGCAGTTTATTGGGTCGGTCTGGGGCCAACGTCCTGACTTTC. As protein: CASSLLGRSGANVLTF. The chain has TRBV27 and TRBJ2-6; D call uncertain. The CDR3 loop spans 16 amino acids. V was pared by 1 base and J by 1 base, with 8 bases between. The germline V gene has CDR1 MNHEY and CDR2 SMNVEV (reference sequence).

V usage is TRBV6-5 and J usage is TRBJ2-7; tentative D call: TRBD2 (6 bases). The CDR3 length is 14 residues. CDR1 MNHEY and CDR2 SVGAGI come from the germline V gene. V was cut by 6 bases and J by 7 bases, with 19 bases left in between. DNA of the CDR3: TGTGCCAGCAGGCCACCCGGGACTCCCTGGGAGCAGTACTTC. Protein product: CASRPPGTPWEQYF.

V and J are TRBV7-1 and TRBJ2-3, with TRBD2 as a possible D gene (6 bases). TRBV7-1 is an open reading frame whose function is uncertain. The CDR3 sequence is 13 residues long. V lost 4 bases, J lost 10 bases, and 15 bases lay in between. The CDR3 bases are TGTGCCAGCAGCTGGGACTTTACGGGGGCGCAGTATTTT. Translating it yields CASSWDFTGAQYF.

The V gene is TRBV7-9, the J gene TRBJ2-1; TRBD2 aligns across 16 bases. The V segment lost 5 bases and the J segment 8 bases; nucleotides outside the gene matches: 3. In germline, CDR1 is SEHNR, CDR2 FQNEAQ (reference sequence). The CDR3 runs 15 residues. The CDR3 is CASSPGTSGRDEQFF. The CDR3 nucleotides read TGTGCCAGCAGCCCTGGGACTAGCGGGAGGGATGAGCAGTTCTTC.

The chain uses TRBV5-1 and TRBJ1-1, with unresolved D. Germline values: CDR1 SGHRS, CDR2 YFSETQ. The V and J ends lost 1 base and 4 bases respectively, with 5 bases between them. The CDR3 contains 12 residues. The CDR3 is CASSLFGTEAFF. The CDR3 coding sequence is TGCGCCAGCAGCTTGTTTGGCACTGAAGCTTTCTTT.

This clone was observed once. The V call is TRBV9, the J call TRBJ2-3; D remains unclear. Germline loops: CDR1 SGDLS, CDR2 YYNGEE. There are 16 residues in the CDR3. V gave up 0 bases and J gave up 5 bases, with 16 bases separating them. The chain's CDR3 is CASSVGFPTRKDTQYF. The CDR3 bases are TGTGCCAGCAGCGTAGGGTTCCCGACTCGGAAAGATACGCAGTATTTT.

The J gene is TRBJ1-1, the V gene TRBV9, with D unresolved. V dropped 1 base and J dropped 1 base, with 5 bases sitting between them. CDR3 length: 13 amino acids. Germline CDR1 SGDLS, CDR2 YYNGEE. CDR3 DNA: TGTGCCAGCAGCGTACAGTCGAACACTGAAGCTTTCTTT. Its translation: CASSVQSNTEAFF.

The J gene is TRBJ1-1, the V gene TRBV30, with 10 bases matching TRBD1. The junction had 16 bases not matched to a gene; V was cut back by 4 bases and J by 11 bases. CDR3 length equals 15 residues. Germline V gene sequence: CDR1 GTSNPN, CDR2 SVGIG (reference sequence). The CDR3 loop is CAWTTGTGALLYAFF. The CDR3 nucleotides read TGTGCCTGGACTACCGGGACAGGGGCTCTACTATACGCTTTCTTT.

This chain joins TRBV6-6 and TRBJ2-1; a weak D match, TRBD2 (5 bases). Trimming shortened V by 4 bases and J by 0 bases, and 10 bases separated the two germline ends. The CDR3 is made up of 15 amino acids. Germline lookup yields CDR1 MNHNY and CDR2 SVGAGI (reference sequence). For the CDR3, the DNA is TGTGCCAGCAGTTTGGGAGCGAGCTCCTACAATGAGCAGTTCTTC. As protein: CASSLGASSYNEQFF.

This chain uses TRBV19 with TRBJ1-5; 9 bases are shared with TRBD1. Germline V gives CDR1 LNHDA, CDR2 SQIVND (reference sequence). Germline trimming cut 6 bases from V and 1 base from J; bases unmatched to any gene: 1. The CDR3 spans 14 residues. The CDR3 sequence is CASRDRGSNQPQHF. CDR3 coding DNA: TGTGCCAGTAGGGACAGGGGAAGCAATCAGCCCCAGCATTTT.